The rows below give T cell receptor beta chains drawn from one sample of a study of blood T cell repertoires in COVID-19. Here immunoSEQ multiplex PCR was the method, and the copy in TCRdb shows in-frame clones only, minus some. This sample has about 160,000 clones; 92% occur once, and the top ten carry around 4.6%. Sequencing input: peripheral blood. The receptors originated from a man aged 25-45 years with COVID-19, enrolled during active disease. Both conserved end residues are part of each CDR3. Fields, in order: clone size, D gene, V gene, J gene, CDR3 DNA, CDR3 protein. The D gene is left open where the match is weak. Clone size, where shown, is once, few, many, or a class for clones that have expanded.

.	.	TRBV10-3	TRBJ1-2	TGTGCCATCAGGGGCGGGACCGAAGGAGCACCCTCGGATGGCTACACCTTC	CAIRGGTEGAPSDGYTF
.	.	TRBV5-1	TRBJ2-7	TGCGCCAGCAGCTTAGCGGACTCGGTCGAGCAGTACTTC	CASSLADSVEQYF
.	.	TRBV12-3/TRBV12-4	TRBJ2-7	TGTGCCAGCAGTTTAGCAGGGGCCTACGAGCAGTACTTC	CASSLAGAYEQYF
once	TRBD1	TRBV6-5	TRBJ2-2	TGTGCCAGCAGTCGGACAGGGGAAGTCACCGGGGAGCTGTTTTTT	CASSRTGEVTGELFF
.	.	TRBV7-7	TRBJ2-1	TGTGCCAGCAGCCTGACTACGAGGCCGAACAATGAGCAGTTCTTC	CASSLTTRPNNEQFF
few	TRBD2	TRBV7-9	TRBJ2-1	TGTGCCAGCAGCTTAGCCCTAGCGGGAGTACGGTACAATGAGCAGTTCTTC	CASSLALAGVRYNEQFF
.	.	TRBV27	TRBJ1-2	TGTGCCAGCAGTTCCCTTTCACCTAGGACTATTCAGGACTATGGCTACACCTTC	CASSSLSPRTIQDYGYTF
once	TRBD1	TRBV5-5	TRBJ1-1	TGTGCCAGCAGCCAGACTTCCGGGACAGCTTTGAACACTGAAGCTTTCTTT	CASSQTSGTALNTEAFF
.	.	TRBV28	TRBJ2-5	TGTGCCAGCAGTTTTTCCGGACAGCAAGAGACCCAGTACTTC	CASSFSGQQETQYF
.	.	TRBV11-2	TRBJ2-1	TGTGCCAGCAGCCTAAGTGTGACTCGTTCTACTGGCAATGAGCAGTTCTTC	CASSLSVTRSTGNEQFF
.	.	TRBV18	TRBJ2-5	TGTGCCAGCTCGCCAGACCAGACAGTAAAAGAGACCCAGTACTTC	CASSPDQTVKETQYF
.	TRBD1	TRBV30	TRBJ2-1	TGTGCCTGGAGCCGCGGGACAGGGATGAACAATGAGCAGTTCTTC	CAWSRGTGMNNEQFF
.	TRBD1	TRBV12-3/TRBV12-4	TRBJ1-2	TGTGCCAGCAGTCTACAGGGGTATGGCTACACCTTC	CASSLQGYGYTF
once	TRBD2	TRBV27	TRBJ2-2	TGTGCCAGCACCGGGACTAGCGGGAGTATCCTGAACACCGGGGAGCTGTTTTTT	CASTGTSGSILNTGELFF
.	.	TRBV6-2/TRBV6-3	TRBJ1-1	TGTGCCAGCAGTTACTCTTCGACAGACACGAACACTGAAGCTTTCTTT	CASSYSSTDTNTEAFF
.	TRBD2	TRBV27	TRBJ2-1	TGTGCCAGCACCCTCCGAGCGGGAGGGCCTTATGAGCAGTTCTTC	CASTLRAGGPYEQFF
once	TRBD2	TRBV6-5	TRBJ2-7	TGTGCCAGCACCCATCTAGCGGGAGGAGCCTACGAGCAGTACTTC	CASTHLAGGAYEQYF
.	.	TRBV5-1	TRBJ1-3	TGCGCCAGCAGCTTGAGTGTCGGGTTAAATTCTGGAAACACCATATATTTT	CASSLSVGLNSGNTIYF
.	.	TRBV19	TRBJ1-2	TGTGCCAGTAGTATACTAGGAACAGGGATTTACTATGGCTACACCTTC	CASSILGTGIYYGYTF
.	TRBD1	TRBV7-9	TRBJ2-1	TGTGCCAGCAGCCGAGGGGGCGATGAGCAGTTCTTC	CASSRGGDEQFF
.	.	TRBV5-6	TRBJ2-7	TGTGCCAGCAGGCGTTTCGGGGAGCGTTACGAGCAGTACTTC	CASRRFGERYEQYF
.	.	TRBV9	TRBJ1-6	TGTGCCAGCAGCGTAGATCCCGGGAGTCACAATTCACCCCTCCACTTT	CASSVDPGSHNSPLHF
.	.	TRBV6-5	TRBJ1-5	TGTGCCAGCAGTTACTCCGTTAATAGCAATCAGCCCCAGCATTTT	CASSYSVNSNQPQHF